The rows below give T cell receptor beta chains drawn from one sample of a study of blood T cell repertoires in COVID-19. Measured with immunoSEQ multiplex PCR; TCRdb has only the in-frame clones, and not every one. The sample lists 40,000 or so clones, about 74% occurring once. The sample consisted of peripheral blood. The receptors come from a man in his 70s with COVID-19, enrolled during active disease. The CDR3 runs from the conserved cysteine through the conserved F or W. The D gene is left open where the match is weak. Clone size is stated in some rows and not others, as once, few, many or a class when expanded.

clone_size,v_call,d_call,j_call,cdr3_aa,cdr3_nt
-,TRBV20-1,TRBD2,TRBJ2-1,CSARLAGGPFF,TGCAGTGCTAGGCTAGCGGGGGGGCCCTTCTTC
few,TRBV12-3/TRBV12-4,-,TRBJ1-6,CASSLGGPSPLHF,TGTGCCAGCAGTTTAGGGGGGCCCTCACCCCTCCACTTT
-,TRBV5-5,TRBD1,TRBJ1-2,CASSLEGRGRGNYGYTF,TGTGCCAGCAGCTTGGAGGGCAGGGGGCGCGGCAACTATGGCTACACCTTC
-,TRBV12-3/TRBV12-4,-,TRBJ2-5,CASSRGETQYF,TGTGCCAGCAGTCGCGGAGAGACCCAGTACTTC
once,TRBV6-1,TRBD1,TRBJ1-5,CASSEAQGAPQHF,TGTGCCAGCAGTGAAGCGCAGGGGGCGCCCCAGCATTTT
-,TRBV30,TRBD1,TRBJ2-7,CAWSVEPGTGGLYEQYF,TGTGCCTGGAGTGTAGAGCCAGGGACAGGGGGTCTCTACGAGCAGTACTTC
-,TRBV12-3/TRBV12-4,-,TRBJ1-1,CASSPRGTEAFF,TGTGCCAGCAGTCCCCGGGGTACTGAAGCTTTCTTT
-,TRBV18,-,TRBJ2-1,CASSPRQGLYNEQFF,TGTGCCAGCTCACCTCGCCAGGGGTTGTACAATGAGCAGTTCTTC
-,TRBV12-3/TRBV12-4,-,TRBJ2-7,CASSPTGPYEQYF,TGTGCCAGCAGCCCAACAGGGCCCTACGAGCAGTACTTC
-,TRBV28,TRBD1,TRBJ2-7,CASSSPPGQGFLEQYF,TGTGCCAGCAGTTCCCCCCCGGGACAGGGATTCCTCGAGCAGTACTTC
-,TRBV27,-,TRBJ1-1,CASSLSRAQTGRANTEAFF,TGTGCCAGCAGTTTATCTCGGGCTCAAACAGGGAGGGCGAACACTGAAGCTTTCTTT
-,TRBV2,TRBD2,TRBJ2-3,CGGGTSPKDTQYF,TGCGGGGGCGGGACTAGCCCCAAAGATACGCAGTATTTT
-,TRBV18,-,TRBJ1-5,CASSAGTGNQPQHF,TGTGCCAGCTCAGCGGGCACAGGGAATCAGCCCCAGCATTTT
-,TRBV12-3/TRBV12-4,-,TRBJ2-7,CASSAAGYEQYF,TGTGCCAGCAGTGCTGCCGGGTACGAGCAGTACTTC
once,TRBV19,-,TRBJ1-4,CASLDRATNEKLFF,TGTGCCAGTCTTGACAGAGCAACTAATGAAAAACTGTTTTTT
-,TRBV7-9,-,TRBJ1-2,CASRFQGVEYGYTF,TGTGCCAGCAGATTTCAAGGGGTCGAATATGGCTACACCTTC
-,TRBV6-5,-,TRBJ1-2,CASIFRGKREGYTF,TGTGCCAGCATTTTTAGGGGGAAGCGCGAAGGCTACACCTTC
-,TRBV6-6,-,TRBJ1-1,CASSYRQQNTEAFF,TGTGCCAGCAGTTACCGACAGCAGAACACTGAAGCTTTCTTT
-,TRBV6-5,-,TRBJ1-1,CASSLRGAVNTEAFF,TGTGCCAGCAGTTTACGGGGTGCGGTGAACACTGAAGCTTTCTTT
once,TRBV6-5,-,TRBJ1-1,CASSPKKGDTEAFF,TGTGCCAGCAGTCCCAAAAAGGGGGACACTGAAGCTTTCTTT
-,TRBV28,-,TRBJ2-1,CASSLRRTSPNEQFF,TGTGCCAGCAGTTTGAGGCGGACATCCCCCAATGAGCAGTTCTTC
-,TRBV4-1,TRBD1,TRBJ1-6,CASSQTGVVYNSPLHF,TGCGCCAGCAGCCAAACAGGGGTCGTCTATAATTCACCCCTCCACTTT
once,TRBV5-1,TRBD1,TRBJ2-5,CASSLLGQGETQYF,TGCGCCAGCAGCTTGTTGGGACAGGGAGAGACCCAGTACTTC
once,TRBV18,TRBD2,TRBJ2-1,CASSTGLAGAGLDNEQFF,TGTGCCAGCTCGACGGGGCTAGCGGGAGCGGGGCTTGACAATGAGCAGTTCTTC
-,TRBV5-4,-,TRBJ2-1,CASSLVLGGGSNEQFF,TGTGCCAGCAGCTTGGTCTTGGGGGGGGGCAGCAATGAGCAGTTCTTC
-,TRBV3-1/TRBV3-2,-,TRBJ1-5,CASSRAGGNQPQHF,TGTGCCAGCAGCAGGGCCGGGGGCAATCAGCCCCAGCATTTT
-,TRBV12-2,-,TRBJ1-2,CASRFGRGDYGYTF,TGTGCAAGTCGCTTTGGGAGGGGTGACTATGGCTACACCTTC
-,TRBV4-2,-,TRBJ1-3,CASSQGGISGNTIYF,TGTGCCAGCAGCCAAGGGGGCATCTCTGGAAACACCATATATTTT
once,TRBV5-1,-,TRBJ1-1,CASSFDITEAFF,TGCGCCAGCAGCTTTGACATTACTGAAGCTTTCTTT
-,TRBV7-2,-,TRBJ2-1,CASSTRGGGNYNEQFF,TGTGCCAGCAGCACGAGGGGGGGAGGGAACTACAATGAGCAGTTCTTC
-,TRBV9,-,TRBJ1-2,CASSVATGDYGYTF,TGTGCCAGCAGCGTAGCTACGGGGGACTATGGCTACACCTTC
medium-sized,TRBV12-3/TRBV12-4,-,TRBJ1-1,CASSLGGPAFF,TGTGCCAGCAGTTTAGGAGGGCCCGCTTTCTTT
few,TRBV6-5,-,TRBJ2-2,CASSYSTDSNTGELFF,TGTGCCAGCAGTTACTCTACGGACAGCAACACCGGGGAGCTGTTTTTT
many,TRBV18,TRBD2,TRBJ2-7,CASSPLLAGEEYF,TGTGCCAGCTCACCCCTACTAGCGGGGGAGGAGTACTTC
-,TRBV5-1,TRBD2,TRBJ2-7,CASSFRGDEQYF,TGCGCCAGCAGCTTCCGGGGGGACGAGCAGTACTTC
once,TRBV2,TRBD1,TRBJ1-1,CASLRTGKIEAFF,TGTGCCAGCCTGAGGACAGGAAAGATTGAAGCTTTCTTT
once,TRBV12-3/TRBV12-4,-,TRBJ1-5,CASRSLNQPQHF,TGTGCCAGCAGATCCTTAAATCAGCCCCAGCATTTT
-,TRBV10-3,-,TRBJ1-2,CAISTGTNYGYTF,TGTGCCATCAGCACAGGGACGAACTATGGCTACACCTTC
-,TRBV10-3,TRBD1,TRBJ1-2,CAIRLRDRVDYGYTF,TGTGCCATCAGGCTCCGGGACAGGGTAGACTATGGCTACACCTTC
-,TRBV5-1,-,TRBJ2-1,CASSLMGPAANEQFF,TGCGCCAGCAGCTTGATGGGCCCTGCCGCCAATGAGCAGTTCTTC
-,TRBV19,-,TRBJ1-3,CASTGRTRSVGNTIYF,TGTGCCAGCACAGGACGAACGAGGTCGGTTGGAAACACCATATATTTT
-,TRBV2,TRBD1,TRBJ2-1,CASKWTGTYNEQFF,TGTGCCAGCAAATGGACAGGGACCTACAATGAGCAGTTCTTC
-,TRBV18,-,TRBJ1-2,CASSQQGTYGYTF,TGTGCCAGCTCACAGCAGGGGACGTATGGCTACACCTTC
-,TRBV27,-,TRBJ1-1,CASSVPGLAGTEAFF,TGTGCCAGCAGTGTCCCGGGATTGGCGGGCACTGAAGCTTTCTTT
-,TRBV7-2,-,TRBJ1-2,CASSSLGGYEGYTF,TGTGCCAGCAGCTCTCTCGGGGGTTATGAGGGCTACACCTTC
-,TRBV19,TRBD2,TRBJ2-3,CATGGREGRDTQYF,TGTGCCACCGGGGGGAGGGAGGGCCGAGATACGCAGTATTTT
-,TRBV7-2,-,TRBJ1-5,CASTLTPGGGQPQHF,TGTGCCAGCACCCTCACACCCGGGGGAGGGCAGCCCCAGCATTTT
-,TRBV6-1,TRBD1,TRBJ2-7,CASSGLDRGYPNEQYF,TGTGCCAGCAGTGGGCTAGACAGGGGGTACCCTAACGAGCAGTACTTC
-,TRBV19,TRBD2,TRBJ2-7,CASSIAPTSSEQYF,TGTGCCAGTAGTATAGCCCCGACTAGCTCCGAGCAGTACTTC
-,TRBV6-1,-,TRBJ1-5,CASSEVGGYSNQPQHF,TGTGCCAGCAGTGAAGTAGGGGGTTATAGCAATCAGCCCCAGCATTTT
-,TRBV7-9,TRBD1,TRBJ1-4,CASSRGQGAGKLFF,TGTGCCAGCAGCCGGGGACAGGGGGCCGGAAAACTGTTTTTT
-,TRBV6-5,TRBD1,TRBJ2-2,CASSTGQRVGELFF,TGTGCCAGCAGTACGGGACAGCGAGTGGGGGAGCTGTTTTTT